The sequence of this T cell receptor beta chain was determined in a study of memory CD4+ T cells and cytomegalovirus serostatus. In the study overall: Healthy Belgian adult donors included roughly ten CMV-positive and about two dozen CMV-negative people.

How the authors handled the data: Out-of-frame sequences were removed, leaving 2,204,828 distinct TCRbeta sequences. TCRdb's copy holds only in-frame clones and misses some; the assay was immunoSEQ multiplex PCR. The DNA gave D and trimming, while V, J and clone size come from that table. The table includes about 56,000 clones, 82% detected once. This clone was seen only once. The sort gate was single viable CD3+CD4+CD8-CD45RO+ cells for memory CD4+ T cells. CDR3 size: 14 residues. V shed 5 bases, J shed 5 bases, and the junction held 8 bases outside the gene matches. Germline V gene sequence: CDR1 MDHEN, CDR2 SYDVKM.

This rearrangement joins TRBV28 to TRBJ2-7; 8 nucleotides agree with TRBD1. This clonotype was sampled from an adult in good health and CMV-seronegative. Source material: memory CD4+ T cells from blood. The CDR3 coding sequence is TGTGCCAGCAGTCCCAACAGGGGGTTAAACGAGCAGTACTTC. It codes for CASSPNRGLNEQYF.